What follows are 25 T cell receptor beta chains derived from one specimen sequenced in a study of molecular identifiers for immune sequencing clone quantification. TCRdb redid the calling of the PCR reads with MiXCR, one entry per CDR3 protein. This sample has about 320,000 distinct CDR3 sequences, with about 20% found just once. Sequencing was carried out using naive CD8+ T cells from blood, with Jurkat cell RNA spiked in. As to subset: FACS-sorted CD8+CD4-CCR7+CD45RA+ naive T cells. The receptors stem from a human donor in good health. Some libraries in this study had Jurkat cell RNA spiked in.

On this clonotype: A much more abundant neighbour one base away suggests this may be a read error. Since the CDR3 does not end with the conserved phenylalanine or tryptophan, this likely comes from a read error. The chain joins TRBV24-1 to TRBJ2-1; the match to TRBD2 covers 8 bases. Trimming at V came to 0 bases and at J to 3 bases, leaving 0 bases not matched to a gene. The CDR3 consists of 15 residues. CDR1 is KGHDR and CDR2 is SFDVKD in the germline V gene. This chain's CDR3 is CATSDLGTSYNEQFS. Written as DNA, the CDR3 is TGTGCCACCAGTGATTTGGGGACTAGCTACAATGAGCAGTTCTCC.

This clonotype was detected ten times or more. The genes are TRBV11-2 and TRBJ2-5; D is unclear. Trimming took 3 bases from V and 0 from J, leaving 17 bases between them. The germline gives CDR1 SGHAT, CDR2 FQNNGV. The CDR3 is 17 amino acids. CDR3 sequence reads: CASSFSVRPEYQETQYF. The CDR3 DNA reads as TGTGCCAGCAGCTTCTCTGTCCGTCCGGAGTACCAAGAGACCCAGTACTTC.

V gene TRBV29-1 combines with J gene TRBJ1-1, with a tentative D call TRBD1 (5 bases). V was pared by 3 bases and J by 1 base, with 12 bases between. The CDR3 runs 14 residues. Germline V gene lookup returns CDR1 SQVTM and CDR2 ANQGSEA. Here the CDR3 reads CSVDGQGGNTEAFF. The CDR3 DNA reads TGCAGCGTTGACGGGCAGGGAGGGAACACTGAAGCTTTCTTT.

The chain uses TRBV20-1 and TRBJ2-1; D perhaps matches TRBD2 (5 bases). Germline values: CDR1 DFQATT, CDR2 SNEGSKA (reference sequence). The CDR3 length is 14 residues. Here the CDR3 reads CSTDSRGLFNEQFF. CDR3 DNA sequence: TGCAGCACCGACTCTCGCGGACTCTTCAATGAGCAGTTCTTC.

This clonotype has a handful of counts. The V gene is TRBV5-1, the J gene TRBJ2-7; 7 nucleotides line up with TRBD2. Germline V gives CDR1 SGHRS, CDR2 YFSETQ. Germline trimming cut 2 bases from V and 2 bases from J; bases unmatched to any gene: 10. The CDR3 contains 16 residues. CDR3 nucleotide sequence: TGCGCCAGCAGCTTAGAGCTAGCGGCGCCCCCCTACGAGCAGTACTTC. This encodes CASSLELAAPPYEQYF.

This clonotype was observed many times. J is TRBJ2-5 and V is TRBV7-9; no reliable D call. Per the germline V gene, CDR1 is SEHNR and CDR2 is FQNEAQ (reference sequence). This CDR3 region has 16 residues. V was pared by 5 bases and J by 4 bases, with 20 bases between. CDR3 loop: CASSPTLAGVGETQYF. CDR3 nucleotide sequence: TGTGCCAGCAGCCCGACACTCGCCGGTGTGGGAGAGACCCAGTACTTC.

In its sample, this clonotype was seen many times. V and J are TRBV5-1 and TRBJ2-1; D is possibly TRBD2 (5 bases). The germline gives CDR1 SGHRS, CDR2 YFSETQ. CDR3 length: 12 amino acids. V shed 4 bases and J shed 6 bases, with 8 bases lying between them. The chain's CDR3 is CASSLEVNEQFF. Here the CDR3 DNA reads TGCGCCAGCAGCCTGGAGGTCAATGAGCAGTTCTTC.

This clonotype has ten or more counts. CDR3 DNA: TGTGCCAGCAGCCAAGAAGGGGTATCAACTAATGAAAAACTGTTTTTT. This sequence encodes CASSQEGVSTNEKLFF. This rearrangement joins TRBV3-1 to TRBJ1-4; TRBD1 is a possible D gene (5 bases). V lost 0 bases, J lost 0 bases, and 8 bases lay in between. Germline CDR1 LGHDT, CDR2 YNNKEL (reference sequence). The CDR3 runs to 16 residues.

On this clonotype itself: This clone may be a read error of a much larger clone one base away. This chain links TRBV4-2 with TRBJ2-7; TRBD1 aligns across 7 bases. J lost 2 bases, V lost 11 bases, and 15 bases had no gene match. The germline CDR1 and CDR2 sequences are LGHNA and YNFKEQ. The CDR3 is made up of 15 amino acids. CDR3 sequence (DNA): TGTGCCTCAACAGGGGCCCTCTCCTCCCCCTACGAGCAGTACTTC. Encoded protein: CASTGALSSPYEQYF.

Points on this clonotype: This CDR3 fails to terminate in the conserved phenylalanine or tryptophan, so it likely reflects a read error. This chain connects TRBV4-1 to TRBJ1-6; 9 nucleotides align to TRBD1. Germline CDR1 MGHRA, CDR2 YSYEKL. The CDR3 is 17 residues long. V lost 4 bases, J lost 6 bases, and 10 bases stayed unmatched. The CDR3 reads CASSPGGTGLGNSPLHL. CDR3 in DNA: TGCGCCAGCAGCCCAGGAGGGACAGGGTTGGGTAATTCACCCCTCCACCTT.

CDR3 in amino acids: CASSQDAGGLEQYF. CDR3 coding DNA: TGTGCCAGCAGCCAAGATGCGGGGGGGCTCGAGCAGTACTTC. J is TRBJ2-7 and V is TRBV3-1; 9 bases match TRBD2. CDR3 length: 14 amino acids. CDR1 LGHDT and CDR2 YNNKEL come from the germline V gene (reference sequence). V lost 0 bases, J lost 6 bases, and 3 bases stayed unmatched.

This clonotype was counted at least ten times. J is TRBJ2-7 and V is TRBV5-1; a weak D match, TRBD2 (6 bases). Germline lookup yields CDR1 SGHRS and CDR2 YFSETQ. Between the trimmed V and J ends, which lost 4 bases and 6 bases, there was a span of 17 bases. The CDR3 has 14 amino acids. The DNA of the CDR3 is TGCGCCAGCAGCCCGGCCGGGGGATTTAGCGAGCAGTACTTC. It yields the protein CASSPAGGFSEQYF. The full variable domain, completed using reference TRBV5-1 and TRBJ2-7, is KAGVTQTPRYLIKTRGQQVTLSCSPISGHRSVSWYQQTPGQGLQFLFEYFSETQRNKGNFPGRFSGRQFSNSRSEMNVSTLELGDSALYLCASSPAGGFSEQYFGPGTRLTVT.

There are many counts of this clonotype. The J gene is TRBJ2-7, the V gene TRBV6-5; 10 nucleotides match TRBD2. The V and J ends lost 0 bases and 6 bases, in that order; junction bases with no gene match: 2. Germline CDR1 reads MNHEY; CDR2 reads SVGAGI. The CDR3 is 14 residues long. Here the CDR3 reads CASSYSASGGEQYF. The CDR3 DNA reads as TGTGCCAGCAGTTACTCTGCTAGCGGGGGCGAGCAGTACTTC.

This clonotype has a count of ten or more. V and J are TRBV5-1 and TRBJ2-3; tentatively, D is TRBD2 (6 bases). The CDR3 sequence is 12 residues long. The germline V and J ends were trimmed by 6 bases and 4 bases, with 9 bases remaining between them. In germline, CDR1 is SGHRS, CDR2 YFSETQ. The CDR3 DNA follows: TGCGCCAGCATGGGGGAGGCAGATACGCAGTATTTT. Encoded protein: CASMGEADTQYF.

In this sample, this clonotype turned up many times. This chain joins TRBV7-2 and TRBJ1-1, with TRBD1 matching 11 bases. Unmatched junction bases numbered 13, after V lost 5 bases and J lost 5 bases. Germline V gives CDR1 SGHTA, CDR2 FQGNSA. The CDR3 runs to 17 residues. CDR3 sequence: CASSTPDGQGARTEAFF. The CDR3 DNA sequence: TGTGCCAGCAGCACACCCGATGGACAGGGGGCGCGTACTGAAGCTTTCTTT.

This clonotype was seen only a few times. Written as DNA, the CDR3 is TGTGCCAGCAGTTACTCCGGACCCCTCGGGGAGCTGTTTTTT. Its protein product is CASSYSGPLGELFF. The chain employs TRBV6-2 or TRBV6-3 and TRBJ2-2; no clear D gene. The CDR3 is 14 amino acids. The germline V and J ends were trimmed by 0 bases and 7 bases, with 9 bases remaining between them. In germline, CDR1 is MNHEY, CDR2 SVGEGT.

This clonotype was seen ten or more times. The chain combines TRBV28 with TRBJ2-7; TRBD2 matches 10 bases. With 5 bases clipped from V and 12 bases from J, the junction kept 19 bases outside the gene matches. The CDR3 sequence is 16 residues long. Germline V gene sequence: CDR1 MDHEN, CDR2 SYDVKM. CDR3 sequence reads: CASSPYLTSGIPTGYF. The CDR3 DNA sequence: TGTGCCAGCAGTCCATATCTTACTAGCGGGATCCCAACCGGGTACTTC.

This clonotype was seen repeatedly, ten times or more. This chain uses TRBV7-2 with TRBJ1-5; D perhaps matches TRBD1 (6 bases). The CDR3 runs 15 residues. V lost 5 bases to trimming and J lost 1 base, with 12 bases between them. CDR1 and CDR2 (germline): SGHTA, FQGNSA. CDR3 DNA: TGTGCCAGCAGCATAGGGGGAGAAAGCAATCAGCCCCAGCATTTT. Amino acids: CASSIGGESNQPQHF. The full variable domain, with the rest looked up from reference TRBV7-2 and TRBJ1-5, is GAGVSQSPSNKVTEKGKDVELRCDPISGHTALYWYRQSLGQGLEFLIYFQGNSAPDKSGLPSDRFSAERTGGSVSTLTIQRTQQEDSAVYLCASSIGGESNQPQHFGDGTRLSIL.

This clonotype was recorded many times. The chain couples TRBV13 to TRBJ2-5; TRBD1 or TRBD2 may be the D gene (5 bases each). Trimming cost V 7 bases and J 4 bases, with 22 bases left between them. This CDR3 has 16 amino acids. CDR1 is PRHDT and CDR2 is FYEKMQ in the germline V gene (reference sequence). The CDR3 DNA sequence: TGTGCCAGCACCACATCACAGGTAGTCCGGGGAGAGACCCAGTACTTC. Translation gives CASTTSQVVRGETQYF.

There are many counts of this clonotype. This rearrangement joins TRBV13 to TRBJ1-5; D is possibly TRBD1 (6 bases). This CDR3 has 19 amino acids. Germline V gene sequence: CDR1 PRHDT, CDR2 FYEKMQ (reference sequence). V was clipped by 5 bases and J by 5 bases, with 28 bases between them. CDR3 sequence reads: CASSRTEGVRIAIDQPQHF. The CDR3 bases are TGTGCCAGCAGCCGTACCGAGGGGGTACGAATAGCAATCGATCAGCCCCAGCATTTT.

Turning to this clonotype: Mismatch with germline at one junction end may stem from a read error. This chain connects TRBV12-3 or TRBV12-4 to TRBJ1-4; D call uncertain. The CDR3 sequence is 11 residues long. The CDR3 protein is CAGSEDEKLFF. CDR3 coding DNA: TGTGCCGGCAGCGAAGATGAAAAACTGTTTTTT.

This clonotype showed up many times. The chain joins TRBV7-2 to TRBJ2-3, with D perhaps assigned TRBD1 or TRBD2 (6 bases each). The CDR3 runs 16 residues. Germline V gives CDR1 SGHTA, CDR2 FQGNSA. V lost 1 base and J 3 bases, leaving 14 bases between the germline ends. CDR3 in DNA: TGTGCCAGCAGCTTAGTATCGGGGGCGAGAACAGATACGCAGTATTTT. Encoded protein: CASSLVSGARTDTQYF.

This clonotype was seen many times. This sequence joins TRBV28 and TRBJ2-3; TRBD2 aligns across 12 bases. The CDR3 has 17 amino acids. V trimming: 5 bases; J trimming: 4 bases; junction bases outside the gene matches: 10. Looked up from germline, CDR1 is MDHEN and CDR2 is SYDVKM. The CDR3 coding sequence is TGTGCCAGCAGTCAACGACTAGCGGGAGTGATAGCAGATACGCAGTATTTT. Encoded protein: CASSQRLAGVIADTQYF.

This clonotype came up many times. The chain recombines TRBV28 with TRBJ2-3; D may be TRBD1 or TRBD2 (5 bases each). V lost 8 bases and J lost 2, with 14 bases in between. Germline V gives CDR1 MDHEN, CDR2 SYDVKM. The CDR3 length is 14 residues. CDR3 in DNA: TGTGCCAGCGGACTCCTAGGGGTCACAGATACGCAGTATTTT. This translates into CASGLLGVTDTQYF.

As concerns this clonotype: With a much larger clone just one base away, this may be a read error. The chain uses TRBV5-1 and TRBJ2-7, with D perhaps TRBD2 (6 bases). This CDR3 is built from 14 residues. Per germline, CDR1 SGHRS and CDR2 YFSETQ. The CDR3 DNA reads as TGCGCCAGCAGCCACACGGGCGGGACCTACGAGCCGTACTTC. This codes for CASSHTGGTYEPYF.